This T cell receptor beta chain was profiled in a study of cytomegalovirus exposure and HLA in healthy donors. Whole-study results and caveats: Available immune exposure information covered CMV serostatus only.

With V trimmed by 5 bases and J by 7 bases, 10 bases remained unmatched. Germline CDR1 LNHDA, CDR2 SQIVND (reference sequence). CDR3 size: 14 residues. On this clone: What it recognizes is unknown.

A multiplex PCR was run with 60 Vbeta primers and 13 Jbeta primers. Libraries were prepared by immunoSEQ multiplex PCR; TCRdb keeps only in-frame clonotypes and omits some of them. The data contain about 140,000 clones, approximately 71% of them singletons. Sequencing was performed on PBMCs. This chain connects TRBV19 to TRBJ1-2, with 7 positions matching TRBD1. The receptor comes from a woman between 45 and 65 years old in good health and CMV-seronegative. The DNA of the CDR3 is TGTGCCAGTAGTTCGAACAGGGGAGGCGGTGGCTACACCTTC. It translates to CASSSNRGGGGYTF. Variable domain in full (rest from reference TRBV19 and TRBJ1-2): DGGITQSPKYLFRKEGQNVTLSCEQNLNHDAMYWYRQDPGQGLRLIYYSQIVNDFQKGDIAEGYSVSREKKESFPLTVTSAQKNPTAFYLCASSSNRGGGGYTFGSGTRLTVV.